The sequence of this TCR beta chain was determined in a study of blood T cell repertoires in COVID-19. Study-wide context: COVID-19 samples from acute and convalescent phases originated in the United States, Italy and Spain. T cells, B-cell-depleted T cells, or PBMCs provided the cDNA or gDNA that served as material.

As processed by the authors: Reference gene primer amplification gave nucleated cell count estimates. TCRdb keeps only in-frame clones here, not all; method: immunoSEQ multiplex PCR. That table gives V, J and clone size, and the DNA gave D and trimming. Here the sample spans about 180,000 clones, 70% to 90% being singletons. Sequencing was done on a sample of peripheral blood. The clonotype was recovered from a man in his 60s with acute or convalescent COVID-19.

The CDR3 here is CASSDGTGETDTQYF. DNA of the CDR3: TGTGCCAGCAGTGATGGGACAGGGGAGACAGATACGCAGTATTTT. This chain links TRBV6-4 with TRBJ2-3; the match to TRBD1 covers 10 bases. CDR1 and CDR2 (germline): MRHNA, SNTAGT. The J segment lost 3 bases and the V segment lost 3 bases, leaving 3 bases of the junction unmatched. CDR3 length: 15 residues.